The present TCR beta chain was sequenced within a study of T-cell reconstitution after alpha-beta-depleted transplantation in children. General study findings and limits: Where alpha-beta T cells came from about two months after transplant was reportedly several hundred expanded graft clones. At day 60, the high TCRbeta diversity found in some patients originated from recipient T cells and thymic progenitors that had survived. Newly produced T cells mostly accounted for T-cell counts and diversity one year post-transplant.

V was shortened by 4 bases and J by 8 bases, with 8 bases between the two germline ends. Looked up from germline, CDR1 is MGHDK and CDR2 is SYGVNS. The CDR3 runs to 11 residues. Unique molecular identifiers were incorporated when the TCRbeta library was constructed. TCRdb recomputed calls from the PCR reads with MiXCR, one row per CDR3 protein. The sample yields about 290,000 distinct CDR3 sequences, over 7% seen once. This clonotype was found many times. Its antigen is undetermined. V usage is TRBV25-1 and J usage is TRBJ1-2; perhaps TRBD1 as D (5 bases). This sequence was found in a female patient aged 2-9 years who had a stem cell transplant for Fanconi anemia, so the T cells may come from the graft donor. Sequenced material: peripheral blood, taken 360 days after TCRalphabeta/CD19-depleted stem cell transplant. CDR3 sequence: CASSAGRGYTF. In DNA form, the CDR3 reads TGTGCCAGCAGTGCAGGGCGCGGCTACACCTTC.